This T cell receptor (beta chain) was captured by sequencing in a study of blood T cell repertoires in COVID-19 (dated by TCRdb to about 2020). Notes on the research overall: Samples covering the acute and convalescent phases of COVID-19 were provided by collaborators in the United States, Italy and Spain. The prospective study material was composed of cDNA or gDNA derived from T cells, B-cell-depleted T cells, or PBMCs. Subjects who had been exposed to COVID-19, were actively infected with it, or had recovered from it provided the deeply sampled blood TCRbeta repertoires that made up the dataset. The repertoires were released in a freely available public database intended as a resource for research on the immune response to SARS-CoV-2. Samples were obtained from the ongoing ImmuneRACE study (first 160 participants) and from 950 to 1,500 subjects provided by 6 global collaborators. Nearly every sample came with metadata listing a de-identified subject ID, COVID-19 status, age in years and sex. Where HLA class I and class II types were available, the types were taken from metadata supplied by the sample provider, not from assay-based typing. The full study reports these points: Clinical and demographic metadata were provided uncurated, with the amount varying by source and participant.

As concerns this clone: This receptor's antigen is unknown. Base qualities are not at hand, and no much larger clone is one base apart.

Participants in the prospective study were aged roughly 18 to 100 years, lived in more than 20 United States geographic areas, and enrolled through a virtual design. In the prospective study, cohorts were assigned on the basis of participant-reported clinical history obtained from a screening survey and a study questionnaire. ImmuneRACE Cohort 3 recovered participants were defined by two consecutive negative NP/OP PCR tests, healthcare professional clearance, or symptom resolution. In the prospective study, whole blood, serum and a nasopharyngeal or oropharyngeal swab were collected from each participant by mobile phlebotomists. Prospective study participants could optionally give additional blood draws and questionnaires over an approximately two-month period. Before DNA extraction, blood samples from the prospective study were shipped at room temperature or frozen. TCRbeta CDR3 regions were amplified from genomic DNA by means of the immunoSEQ Assay, a bias-controlled multiplex PCR. Concerning the study's data processing: The number of nucleated cells in each sample was estimated by amplification of reference gene primers within the assay. Sequence reads were collapsed and filtered to measure the absolute abundance of every unique TCRbeta CDR3 rearrangement. Productive Simpson clonality was computed per sample as the square root of Simpson's diversity index over productive rearrangements. Drawn from immuneACCESS, this table holds only the in-frame rearrangements with V and J called that TCRdb kept. Clones are partly lost; checked studies trace under half to an unresolved V gene and leave the rest unexplained. That table gives V, J and clone size, and the DNA gave D and trimming. The sample records about 480,000 clones, 88% of which are singletons. The biggest ten clones account for about 2% of the sample.

Reading the germline V gene gives CDR1 SNHLY and CDR2 FYNNEI. V sheds 5 bases and J sheds 1 base, leaving 10 bases between their ends. The CDR3 holds 14 amino acids from the cysteine to the phenylalanine. The read is trimmed to its CDR3 DNA, 42 bases read in frame from base 1. This TCR came from a middle-aged woman who had recovered from COVID-19. The V gene is TRBV2 and the J gene is TRBJ2-3, with a weak D call of TRBD2 (5 bases match). Material for sequencing was PBMCs or T cells enriched from blood (not recorded which). The CDR3 amino acid sequence is: CASSSSDRTDTQYF. In nucleotide form, the sequence is TGTGCCAGCAGTAGTAGCGACCGCACAGATACGCAGTATTTT.